These 21 T cell receptor beta chains were sequenced from one sample in a study of T-cell memory formation after mild COVID-19. From the 5' RACE reads, TCRdb called clonotypes with MiXCR, one entry per CDR3 protein. This sample has about 270,000 distinct CDR3 sequences, with roughly 14% found just once. Sequencing used PBMCs or a T cell subset sorted from them (not recorded which). These receptors were obtained from an adult woman who had mild COVID-19 (a few samples of this study predate the infection). Cell type and time point are not known.

This clonotype appeared a few times. The V call is TRBV6-5, the J call TRBJ2-2, with a possible D match to TRBD1 (6 bases). This CDR3 is 14 amino acids long. Looked up from germline, CDR1 is MNHEY and CDR2 is SVGAGI. Trimming left V 8 bases short and J 5 bases short, with 15 bases between. CDR3 protein: CASRPPRGTGELFF. CDR3 sequence (DNA): TGTGCCAGCCGGCCTCCAAGGGGGACCGGGGAGCTGTTTTTT.

The chain couples TRBV10-3 to TRBJ1-2, with 7 bases aligning to TRBD1. Germline V lookup: CDR1 ENHRY, CDR2 SYGVKD. This CDR3 region has 12 residues. The ends lost 6 bases at V and 8 bases at J; junction bases unmatched: 6. As DNA, the CDR3 is TGTGCCATCAGCGGGGACAGAGCCGGCTACACCTTC. Translation gives CAISGDRAGYTF.

The rearrangement joins TRBV20-1 to TRBJ2-3; D is undetermined. The germline V gene has CDR1 DFQATT and CDR2 SNEGSKA (reference sequence). V dropped 3 bases and J dropped 2 bases, with 9 bases sitting between them. The CDR3 runs 13 residues. CDR3 residues: CSASILLTDTQYF. The CDR3, as DNA: TGCAGTGCTAGTATCCTACTCACAGATACGCAGTATTTT.

The chain recombines TRBV15 with TRBJ1-2; D gene uncertain. Germline values: CDR1 LNHNV, CDR2 YYDKDF (reference sequence). Trimming left V 0 bases short and J 4 bases short, with 9 bases between. The CDR3 totals 14 residues. The CDR3 DNA follows: TGTGCCACCAGCAGAGAAGTAGGGTTCTATGGCTACACCTTC. As protein: CATSREVGFYGYTF. Together with reference TRBV15 and TRBJ1-2, the CDR3 gives the full variable domain: DAMVIQNPRYQVTQFGKPVTLSCSQTLNHNVMYWYQQKSSQAPKLLFHYYDKDFNNEADTPDNFQSRRPNTSFCFLDIRSPGLGDTAMYLCATSREVGFYGYTFGSGTRLTVV.

This clonotype was observed a few times. The genes are TRBV24-1 and TRBJ2-4, with 7 bases that match TRBD2. The germline gives CDR1 KGHDR, CDR2 SFDVKD. The ends lost 3 bases at V and 6 bases at J; junction bases unmatched: 10. CDR3 size: 16 residues. The CDR3 bases are TGTGCCACCAGTGATCCCGGACGGGGGGACGGAAACATTCAGTACTTC. Protein sequence: CATSDPGRGDGNIQYF.

This clonotype was counted a few times. This chain connects TRBV29-1 to TRBJ1-1; tentatively, D is TRBD1 (5 bases). Trimming left V 3 bases short and J 6 bases short, with 17 bases between. This CDR3 has 14 residues. Germline V gene sequence: CDR1 SQVTM, CDR2 ANQGSEA. The CDR3 sequence is CSVDSGAVGAEAFF. The CDR3 DNA follows: TGCAGCGTTGATAGTGGCGCTGTAGGGGCTGAAGCTTTCTTT.

The CDR3 reads CASSYPQTAGGAPDTQYF. CDR3 DNA: TGTGCCAGCAGTTACCCCCAGACAGCTGGGGGGGCCCCAGATACGCAGTATTTT. The gene calls are TRBV6-6 and TRBJ2-3; weak D call: TRBD2 (7 bases). Germline values: CDR1 MNHNY, CDR2 SVGAGI (reference sequence). Trimming took 2 bases from V and 4 from J, leaving 22 bases between them. The CDR3 is made up of 18 amino acids.

Ten or more counts support this clonotype. The chain is built from TRBV5-1 and TRBJ1-4; unclear D gene. Per the germline V gene, CDR1 is SGHRS and CDR2 is YFSETQ. V was pared by 0 bases and J by 8 bases, with 5 bases between. The CDR3 has 12 amino acids. The CDR3 protein is CASSLENEKLFF. As DNA, the CDR3 is TGCGCCAGCAGCTTGGAAAACGAAAAACTGTTTTTT.

This clonotype was seen a few times. J is TRBJ2-3 and V is TRBV3-1; 8 positions agree with TRBD2. J lost 4 bases, V lost 3 bases, and 3 bases had no gene match. The CDR3 is made up of 14 amino acids. Germline loops: CDR1 LGHDT, CDR2 YNNKEL (reference sequence). CDR3: CASSHSGKADTQYF. For the CDR3, the DNA is TGTGCCAGCAGCCATAGCGGGAAAGCAGATACGCAGTATTTT.

There are many counts of this clonotype. The rearrangement uses TRBV20-1 and TRBJ1-3; tentative D call: TRBD1 (5 bases). Germline loops: CDR1 DFQATT, CDR2 SNEGSKA (reference sequence). V lost 6 bases and J lost 2, with 11 bases in between. This CDR3 is 13 amino acids long. This CDR3 reads CSAAGFTGNTIYF. The CDR3 DNA reads as TGCAGTGCCGCAGGGTTCACTGGAAACACCATATATTTT.

This clonotype was seen a handful of times. The genes are TRBV28 and TRBJ1-2; D may be TRBD1 (5 bases). In germline, CDR1 is MDHEN, CDR2 SYDVKM. The CDR3 spans 12 residues. Trimming pared 3 bases from V and 8 bases from J, leaving 10 bases between. CDR3 nucleotide sequence: TGTGCCAGCAGTTTGATCGGGGGAGGCTACACCTTC. Residues: CASSLIGGGYTF.

Only a few counts were recorded for this clonotype. This chain uses TRBV5-1 with TRBJ1-1, with 7 nucleotides matching TRBD1. Germline V CDR1 and CDR2: SGHRS, YFSETQ. V was pared by 5 bases and J by 0 bases, with 4 bases of the junction left unmatched. The CDR3 is 14 residues long. The CDR3 reads CASRTTGLNTEAFF. For the CDR3, the DNA is TGCGCCAGCAGGACGACAGGGCTGAACACTGAAGCTTTCTTT. The full variable domain, its missing parts supplied by reference TRBV5-1 and TRBJ1-1, is KAGVTQTPRYLIKTRGQQVTLSCSPISGHRSVSWYQQTPGQGLQFLFEYFSETQRNKGNFPGRFSGRQFSNSRSEMNVSTLELGDSALYLCASRTTGLNTEAFFGQGTRLTVV.

The J gene is TRBJ2-5, the V gene TRBV15, with D perhaps TRBD1 or TRBD2 (5 bases each). Trimming stripped 0 bases from V and 1 base from J, with 9 bases between. This CDR3 comprises 15 residues. Germline lookup yields CDR1 LNHNV and CDR2 YYDKDF (reference sequence). CDR3 in DNA: TGTGCCACCAGCAGAGATCGGGGCAGCCAAGAGACCCAGTACTTC. Its protein is CATSRDRGSQETQYF.

This clonotype was picked up a small number of times. The V and J genes are TRBV20-1 and TRBJ2-1; unclear D gene. The V and J ends lost 0 bases and 8 bases respectively, with 11 bases between them. Germline CDR1 DFQATT, CDR2 SNEGSKA (reference sequence). CDR3 length equals 13 residues. The CDR3: CSAREEYPDEQFF. Here the CDR3 DNA reads TGCAGTGCTAGAGAAGAGTACCCAGATGAGCAGTTCTTC.

The chain carries TRBV7-8 and TRBJ2-7, with 7 bases aligning to TRBD2. This CDR3 contains 15 residues. J gave up 2 bases and V 1 base, and 5 bases lay outside the gene matches. Germline V gives CDR1 SGHVS, CDR2 FQNEAQ. The CDR3 bases are TGTGCCAGCAGCTTAGTCGGGGGGACTCCCTACGAGCAGTACTTC. As protein: CASSLVGGTPYEQYF.

This clonotype has more than one count but fewer than ten. The chain is built from TRBV18 and TRBJ2-5; unclear D gene. The CDR3 extends over 15 amino acids. The germline CDR1 and CDR2 sequences are KGHSH and LQKENI. Trimming took 1 base from V and 0 from J, leaving 9 bases between them. The DNA of the CDR3 is TGTGCCAGCTCACCACTAAAGGGAAACCAAGAGACCCAGTACTTC. Its translation: CASSPLKGNQETQYF.

This clonotype was recorded at least ten times. The rearrangement links TRBV4-3 to TRBJ2-3; D is ambiguous. There are 14 residues in the CDR3. V gave up 0 bases and J gave up 5 bases, with 9 bases separating them. Germline V gives CDR1 LGHNA, CDR2 YSLEER. In DNA form, the CDR3 reads TGCGCCAGCAGCCAAGATGAGTCGGGAGATACGCAGTATTTT. Amino acid sequence: CASSQDESGDTQYF.

This clonotype turned up a few times. The chain carries TRBV5-1 and TRBJ2-6, with D possibly TRBD2 on 5 matching bases. V was shortened by 4 bases and J by 1 base, with 12 bases between the two germline ends. CDR3 size: 16 residues. The germline V gene encodes CDR1 SGHRS and CDR2 YFSETQ. The CDR3 loop reads CASSPRPGSGANVLTF. The CDR3 nucleotides are TGCGCCAGCAGCCCCCGACCGGGATCTGGGGCCAACGTCCTGACTTTC.

The sample holds a few counts of this clonotype. This chain links TRBV15 with TRBJ1-5; tentative D call: TRBD1 (5 bases). Germline CDR1 and CDR2: LNHNV and YYDKDF (reference sequence). Trimming pared 6 bases from V and 2 bases from J, leaving 14 bases between. The CDR3 is 15 residues long. The CDR3: CATSPDRGGNQPQHF. CDR3 bases: TGTGCCACCAGTCCTGACCGGGGGGGCAATCAGCCCCAGCATTTT. The variable domain in full, with the rest retrieved from reference TRBV15 and TRBJ1-5, is DAMVIQNPRYQVTQFGKPVTLSCSQTLNHNVMYWYQQKSSQAPKLLFHYYDKDFNNEADTPDNFQSRRPNTSFCFLDIRSPGLGDTAMYLCATSPDRGGNQPQHFGDGTRLSIL.

This rearrangement joins TRBV18 to TRBJ2-1; D is perhaps TRBD2 (6 bases). CDR3 length: 14 amino acids. The V gene lost 3 bases and the J gene lost 5 bases, with 11 bases spanning the gap. Germline loops: CDR1 KGHSH, CDR2 LQKENI. CDR3 bases: TGTGCCAGCTCACCGGGACGGGGGAACAATGAGCAGTTCTTC. This gives the protein CASSPGRGNNEQFF.

In this sample, this clonotype turned up many times. The gene calls are TRBV7-9 and TRBJ1-5; TRBD1 matches at 7 bases. The germline CDR1 and CDR2 sequences are SEHNR and FQNEAQ (reference sequence). V was pared by 4 bases and J by 6 bases, with 9 bases of the junction left unmatched. The CDR3 contains 15 residues. The CDR3 loop reads CASSSQGVGSQPQHF. The CDR3 region has the DNA TGTGCCAGCAGCTCCCAGGGGGTAGGAAGTCAGCCCCAGCATTTT.